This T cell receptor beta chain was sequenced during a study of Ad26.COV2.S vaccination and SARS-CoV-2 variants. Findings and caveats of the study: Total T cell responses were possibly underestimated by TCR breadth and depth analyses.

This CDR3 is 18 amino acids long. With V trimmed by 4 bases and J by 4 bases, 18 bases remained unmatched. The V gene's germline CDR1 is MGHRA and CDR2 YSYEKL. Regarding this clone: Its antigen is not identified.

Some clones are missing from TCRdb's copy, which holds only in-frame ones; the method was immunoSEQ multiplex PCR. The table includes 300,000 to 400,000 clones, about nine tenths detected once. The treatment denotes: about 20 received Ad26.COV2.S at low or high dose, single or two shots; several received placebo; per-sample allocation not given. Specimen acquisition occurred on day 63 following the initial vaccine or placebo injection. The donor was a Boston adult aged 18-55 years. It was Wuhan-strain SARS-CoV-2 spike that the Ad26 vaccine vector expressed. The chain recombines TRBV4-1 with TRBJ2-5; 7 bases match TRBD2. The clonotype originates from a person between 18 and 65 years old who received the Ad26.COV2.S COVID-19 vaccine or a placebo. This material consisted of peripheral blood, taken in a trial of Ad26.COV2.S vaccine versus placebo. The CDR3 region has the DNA TGCGCCAGCAGCCCCCTAACCCGGCTAGCGGTGGGCATAGAGACCCAGTACTTC. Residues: CASSPLTRLAVGIETQYF.